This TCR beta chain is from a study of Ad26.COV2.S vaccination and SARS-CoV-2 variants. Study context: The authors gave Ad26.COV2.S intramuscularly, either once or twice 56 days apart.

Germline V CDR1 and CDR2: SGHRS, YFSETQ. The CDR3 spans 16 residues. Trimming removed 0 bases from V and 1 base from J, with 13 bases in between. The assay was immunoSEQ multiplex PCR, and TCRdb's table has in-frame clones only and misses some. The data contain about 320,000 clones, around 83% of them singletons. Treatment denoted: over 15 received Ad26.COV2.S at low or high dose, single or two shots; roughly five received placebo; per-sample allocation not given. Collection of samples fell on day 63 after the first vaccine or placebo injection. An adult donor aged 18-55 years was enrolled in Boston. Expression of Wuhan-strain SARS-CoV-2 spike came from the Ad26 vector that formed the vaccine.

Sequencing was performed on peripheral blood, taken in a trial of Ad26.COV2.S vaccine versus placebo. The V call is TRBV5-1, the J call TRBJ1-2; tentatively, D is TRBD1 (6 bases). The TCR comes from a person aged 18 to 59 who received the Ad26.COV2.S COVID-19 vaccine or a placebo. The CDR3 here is CASSLGRTAHNYGYTF. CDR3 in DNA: TGCGCCAGCAGCTTGGGGCGGACAGCTCATAACTATGGCTACACCTTC.